This TCR beta chain was found in a study of blood T cell repertoires in COVID-19. Whole-study context: Samples representing acute and convalescent COVID-19 were sourced from the United States, Italy and Spain. PBMCs, B-cell-depleted T cells, or T cells provided the cDNA or gDNA that made up the material.

The V gene lost 6 bases and the J gene lost 4 bases, with 11 bases spanning the gap. The CDR3 covers 13 residues. Germline V lookup: CDR1 LGHNT, CDR2 FRNRAP. Original processing methods: How many nucleated cells were present was estimated from reference gene primer amplification. The table came from immunoSEQ multiplex PCR; TCRdb's copy has only in-frame clones and leaves some out. V, J and clone size are taken as reported in that table, and D and trimming were inferred from the DNA itself. The repertoire holds 250,000 to 300,000 clones, with around four fifths as singletons. V and J are TRBV12-5 and TRBJ2-3; tentatively, D is TRBD2 (6 bases). This TCR was sampled from a man in his 60s who had recovered from COVID-19. Source material: peripheral blood. CDR3 DNA: TGTGCTAGTGGGCGACTAGTTGCAGATACGCAGTATTTT. Its translation: CASGRLVADTQYF.